These T cell receptor beta chains were read from a single sample in a study of blood T cell repertoires in COVID-19. The assay was immunoSEQ multiplex PCR, and TCRdb's table has in-frame clones only and misses some. The profile covers 65,000 to 80,000 clones, with 80% to 85% appearing a single time and 25% to 30% taken by the ten largest. Sequencing input: peripheral blood. These receptor sequences come from a human donor in a cohort sampled during active COVID-19. CDR3s include the opening cysteine and the closing phenylalanine or tryptophan. A D gene is named only where the DNA matches it firmly. Where a row states a size, it is once, few, many or the class of an expanded clone; other rows omit it.

clone_size: NA; v_call: TRBV16; d_call: NA; j_call: TRBJ2-2; cdr3_aa: CASSPGTFHTGELFF; cdr3_nt: TGTGCCAGCAGCCCTGGGACTTTCCACACCGGGGAGCTGTTTTTT
clone_size: once; v_call: TRBV7-9; d_call: NA; j_call: TRBJ1-4; cdr3_aa: CASSPPVGGKVDEKLFF; cdr3_nt: TGTGCCAGCAGCCCACCGGTTGGAGGGAAGGTCGATGAAAAACTGTTTTTT
clone_size: NA; v_call: TRBV7-9; d_call: NA; j_call: TRBJ2-1; cdr3_aa: CASSPGQGIWNEQFF; cdr3_nt: TGTGCCAGCAGCCCAGGGCAAGGGATTTGGAATGAGCAGTTCTTC
clone_size: NA; v_call: TRBV6-5; d_call: NA; j_call: TRBJ2-7; cdr3_aa: CASGGGHTYEQYF; cdr3_nt: TGTGCCAGCGGCGGAGGTCACACCTACGAGCAGTACTTC
clone_size: NA; v_call: TRBV6-5; d_call: NA; j_call: TRBJ1-2; cdr3_aa: CASTGTGQGYGYTF; cdr3_nt: TGTGCCAGTACGGGCACAGGGCAAGGCTATGGCTACACCTTC
clone_size: NA; v_call: TRBV27; d_call: NA; j_call: TRBJ2-7; cdr3_aa: CASSLSPTGPYEQYF; cdr3_nt: TGTGCCAGCAGTTTATCCCCTACAGGGCCCTACGAGCAGTACTTC
clone_size: NA; v_call: TRBV20-1; d_call: TRBD2; j_call: TRBJ2-3; cdr3_aa: CSASDSGRSTDTQYF; cdr3_nt: TGCAGTGCTAGTGATAGCGGGCGCAGCACAGATACGCAGTATTTT
clone_size: once; v_call: TRBV19; d_call: TRBD1; j_call: TRBJ1-4; cdr3_aa: CASSDSRGAWEKLFF; cdr3_nt: TGTGCCAGTAGCGACTCCAGGGGGGCTTGGGAAAAACTGTTTTTT
clone_size: NA; v_call: TRBV6-6; d_call: TRBD1; j_call: TRBJ1-2; cdr3_aa: CASSYSTDRDYGYTF; cdr3_nt: TGTGCCAGCAGTTACTCGACGGACAGGGACTATGGCTACACCTTC
clone_size: once; v_call: TRBV9; d_call: TRBD1; j_call: TRBJ1-2; cdr3_aa: CASSPRQGANYGYTF; cdr3_nt: TGTGCCAGCAGCCCAAGACAGGGAGCTAACTATGGCTACACCTTC
clone_size: once; v_call: TRBV5-4; d_call: NA; j_call: TRBJ2-7; cdr3_aa: CASSPEGFAYEQYF; cdr3_nt: TGTGCCAGCAGCCCGGAGGGGTTCGCCTACGAGCAGTACTTC
clone_size: NA; v_call: TRBV3-1/TRBV3-2; d_call: NA; j_call: TRBJ1-2; cdr3_aa: CASRQGFNYGYTF; cdr3_nt: TGTGCCAGCAGACAGGGATTTAACTATGGCTACACCTTC
clone_size: once; v_call: TRBV30; d_call: NA; j_call: TRBJ2-7; cdr3_aa: CAWSGGLVSYEQYF; cdr3_nt: TGTGCCTGGAGTGGGGGACTGGTCTCCTACGAGCAGTACTTC
clone_size: NA; v_call: TRBV10-3; d_call: TRBD1; j_call: TRBJ1-2; cdr3_aa: CAISGSGTALF; cdr3_nt: TGTGCCATCAGTGGCTCCGGGACAGCTCTCTTC
clone_size: NA; v_call: TRBV15; d_call: NA; j_call: TRBJ1-4; cdr3_aa: CATSRDRRGLTNEKLFF; cdr3_nt: TGTGCCACCAGCAGAGATAGGAGGGGTTTAACTAATGAAAAACTGTTTTTT
clone_size: once; v_call: TRBV28; d_call: TRBD1; j_call: TRBJ1-5; cdr3_aa: CASSLYSGGLNQPQHF; cdr3_nt: TGTGCCAGCAGCCTATATTCAGGGGGCCTCAATCAGCCCCAGCATTTT
clone_size: NA; v_call: TRBV10-3; d_call: NA; j_call: TRBJ2-2; cdr3_aa: CAISERVPSTGELFF; cdr3_nt: TGTGCCATCAGTGAACGGGTTCCGAGCACCGGGGAGCTGTTTTTT
clone_size: NA; v_call: TRBV5-1; d_call: TRBD2; j_call: TRBJ2-1; cdr3_aa: CASRGGGGTYNEQFF; cdr3_nt: TGCGCCAGCAGAGGTGGCGGGGGGACGTACAATGAGCAGTTCTTC
clone_size: NA; v_call: TRBV6-5; d_call: TRBD1; j_call: TRBJ1-2; cdr3_aa: CASTGTGNGYTF; cdr3_nt: TGTGCCAGCACCGGGACAGGGAATGGCTACACCTTC
clone_size: NA; v_call: TRBV7-2; d_call: NA; j_call: TRBJ1-1; cdr3_aa: CASSLGPGLEAFF; cdr3_nt: TGTGCCAGCAGCTTAGGCCCAGGGTTAGAAGCTTTCTTT
clone_size: NA; v_call: TRBV13; d_call: TRBD1; j_call: TRBJ2-7; cdr3_aa: CASSTRQGSSYEQYF; cdr3_nt: TGTGCCAGCAGCACTCGACAGGGGAGCTCCTACGAGCAGTACTTC
clone_size: NA; v_call: TRBV11-2; d_call: TRBD2; j_call: TRBJ2-7; cdr3_aa: CASSLLAGAFAEQYF; cdr3_nt: TGTGCCAGCAGCCTACTAGCGGGGGCCTTCGCCGAGCAGTACTTC
clone_size: NA; v_call: TRBV5-4; d_call: TRBD2; j_call: TRBJ2-1; cdr3_aa: CASSSAGDGRDEQFF; cdr3_nt: TGTGCCAGCAGCTCAGCGGGGGACGGGCGTGATGAGCAGTTCTTC
clone_size: NA; v_call: TRBV7-9; d_call: NA; j_call: TRBJ1-2; cdr3_aa: CASSTEQGSGYTF; cdr3_nt: TGTGCCAGCAGCACCGAACAGGGATCTGGCTACACCTTC
clone_size: once; v_call: TRBV9; d_call: TRBD1; j_call: TRBJ1-2; cdr3_aa: CASSVAWGTGEDYGYTF; cdr3_nt: TGTGCCAGCAGCGTAGCCTGGGGGACAGGGGAGGACTATGGCTACACCTTC
clone_size: NA; v_call: TRBV4-1; d_call: NA; j_call: TRBJ2-1; cdr3_aa: CASSQGRSEYNEQFF; cdr3_nt: TGCGCCAGCAGCCAGGGGAGGTCGGAGTACAATGAGCAGTTCTTC
clone_size: NA; v_call: TRBV4-1; d_call: NA; j_call: TRBJ1-5; cdr3_aa: CASSQVGGVRQPQHF; cdr3_nt: TGCGCCAGCAGCCAAGTGGGAGGGGTTAGGCAGCCCCAGCATTTT
clone_size: NA; v_call: TRBV6-4; d_call: NA; j_call: TRBJ1-2; cdr3_aa: CASSDSVGAGDLNYGYTF; cdr3_nt: TGTGCCAGCAGTGACTCGGTGGGGGCAGGTGACCTGAACTATGGCTACACCTTC
clone_size: NA; v_call: TRBV6-1; d_call: NA; j_call: TRBJ1-3; cdr3_aa: CASSETDNSGNTIYF; cdr3_nt: TGTGCCAGCAGTGAAACAGACAACTCTGGAAACACCATATATTTT
clone_size: NA; v_call: TRBV9; d_call: NA; j_call: TRBJ2-3; cdr3_aa: CASSVGTLSSTDTQYF; cdr3_nt: TGTGCCAGCAGCGTCGGGACTCTTTCTAGCACAGATACGCAGTATTTT
clone_size: NA; v_call: TRBV9; d_call: TRBD1; j_call: TRBJ1-1; cdr3_aa: CASSPWTGEAFF; cdr3_nt: TGTGCCAGCAGCCCGTGGACAGGTGAAGCTTTCTTT